This TCR beta chain is drawn from a study of CXCR3-negative and CXCR3-positive naive CD8 T cells. Regarding this clonotype: What it binds is not known.

In germline, CDR1 is MNHEY, CDR2 SMNVEV (reference sequence). This CDR3 comprises 11 residues. Within the CD8+ T cell compartment, naive cells were CD45RO-CCR7+CD27+CD95-. The authors made the TRB cDNA libraries by 5' RACE using UMI labels. TCRdb reprocessed the 5' RACE reads and reports one entry per CDR3 protein, with no DNA. Here the sample table reports around 95,000 distinct CDR3 sequences. Study-wide points: Comparison of naive cells showed more hydrophobic TRB CDR3s in CXCR3-positive than in CXCR3-negative naive cells.

Specimen: naive CXCR3+ CD8+ T cells from blood. This sample's subset: CD45RO-CCR7+CD27+CD95- naive CD8+ T cells expressing CXCR3 (TNR3+). The origin of this receptor is a human donor in good health. Some clones in this sample may be carry-over from other donors' samples. The genes are TRBV27 and TRBJ2-3. The CDR3 spells CASSSADTQYF.